This T cell receptor (beta chain) emerged from a study of T cells in localized non-small cell lung cancer. Study-wide results and limits: In uninvolved adjacent lung, T cell clonality reached its highest value, exceeding tumor.

With regard to this clone: The antigen is undetermined.

Libraries were prepared by immunoSEQ multiplex PCR; TCRdb keeps only in-frame clonotypes and omits some of them. The repertoire holds roughly 71,000 clones, with 85% to 90% as singletons. This sequence was found in a male donor at least 60 years old with stage III squamous cell lung carcinoma. This specimen consisted of peripheral blood, obtained before any cancer treatment.

The CDR3 DNA sequence: TGTGCCAGCAGCTACAGGGGTTCTAACTATGGCTACACCTTC. Translated, it gives CASSYRGSNYGYTF. The chain has TRBV7-2 and TRBJ1-2; 7 bases align to TRBD1. The germline gives CDR1 SGHTA, CDR2 FQGNSA. This CDR3 spans 14 amino acids. V lost 4 bases and J lost 0; bases outside the gene matches: 2. Full variable domain (outside the CDR3, taken from reference TRBV7-2 and TRBJ1-2): GAGVSQSPSNKVTEKGKDVELRCDPISGHTALYWYRQSLGQGLEFLIYFQGNSAPDKSGLPSDRFSAERTGGSVSTLTIQRTQQEDSAVYLCASSYRGSNYGYTFGSGTRLTVV.